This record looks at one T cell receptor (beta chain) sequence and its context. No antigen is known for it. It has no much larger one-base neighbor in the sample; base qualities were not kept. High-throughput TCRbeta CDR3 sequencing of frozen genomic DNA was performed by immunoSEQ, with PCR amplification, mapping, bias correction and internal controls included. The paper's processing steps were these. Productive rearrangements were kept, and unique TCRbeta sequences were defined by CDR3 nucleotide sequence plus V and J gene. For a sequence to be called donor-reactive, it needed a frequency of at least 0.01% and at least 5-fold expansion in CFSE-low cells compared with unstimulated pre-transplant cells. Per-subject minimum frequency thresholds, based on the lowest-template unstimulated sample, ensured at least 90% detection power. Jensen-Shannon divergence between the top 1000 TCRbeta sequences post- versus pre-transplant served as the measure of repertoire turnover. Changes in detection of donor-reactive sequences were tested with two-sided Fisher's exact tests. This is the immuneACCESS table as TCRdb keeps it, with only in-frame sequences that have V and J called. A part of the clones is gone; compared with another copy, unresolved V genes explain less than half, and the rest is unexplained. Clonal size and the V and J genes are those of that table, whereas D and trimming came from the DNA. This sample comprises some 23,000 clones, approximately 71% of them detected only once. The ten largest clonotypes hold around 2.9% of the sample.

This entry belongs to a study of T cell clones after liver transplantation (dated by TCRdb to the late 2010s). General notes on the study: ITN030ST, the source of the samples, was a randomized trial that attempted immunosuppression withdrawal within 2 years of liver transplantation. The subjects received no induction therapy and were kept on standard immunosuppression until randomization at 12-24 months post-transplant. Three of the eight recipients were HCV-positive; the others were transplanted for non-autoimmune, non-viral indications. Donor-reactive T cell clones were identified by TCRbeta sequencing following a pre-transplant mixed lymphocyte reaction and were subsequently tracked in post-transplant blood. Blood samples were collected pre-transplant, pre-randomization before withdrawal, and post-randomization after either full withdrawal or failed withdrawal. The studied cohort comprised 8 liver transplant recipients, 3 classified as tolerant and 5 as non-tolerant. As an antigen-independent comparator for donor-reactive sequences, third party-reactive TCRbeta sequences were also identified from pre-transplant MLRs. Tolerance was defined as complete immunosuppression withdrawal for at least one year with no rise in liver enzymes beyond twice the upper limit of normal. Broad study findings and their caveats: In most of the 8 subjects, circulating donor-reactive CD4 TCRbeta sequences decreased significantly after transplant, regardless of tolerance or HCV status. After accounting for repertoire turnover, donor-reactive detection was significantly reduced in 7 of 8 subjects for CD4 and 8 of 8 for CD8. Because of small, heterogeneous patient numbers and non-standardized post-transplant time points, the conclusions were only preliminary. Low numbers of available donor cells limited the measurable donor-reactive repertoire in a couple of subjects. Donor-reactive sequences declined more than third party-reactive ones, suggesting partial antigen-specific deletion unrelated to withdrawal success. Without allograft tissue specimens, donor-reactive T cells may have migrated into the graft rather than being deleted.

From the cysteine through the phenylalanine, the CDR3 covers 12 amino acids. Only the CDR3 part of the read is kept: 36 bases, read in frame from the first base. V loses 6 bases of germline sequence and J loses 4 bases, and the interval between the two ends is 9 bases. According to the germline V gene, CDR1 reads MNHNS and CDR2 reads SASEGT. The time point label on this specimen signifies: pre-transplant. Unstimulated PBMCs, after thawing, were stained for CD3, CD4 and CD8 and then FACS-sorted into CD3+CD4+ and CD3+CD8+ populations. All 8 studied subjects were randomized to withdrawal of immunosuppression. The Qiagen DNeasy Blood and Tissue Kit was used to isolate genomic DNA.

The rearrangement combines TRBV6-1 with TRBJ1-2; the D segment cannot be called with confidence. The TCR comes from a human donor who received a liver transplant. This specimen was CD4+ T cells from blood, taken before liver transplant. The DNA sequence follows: TGTGCCAGCAGCTATCCCCGCTATGGCTACACCTTC. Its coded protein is CASSYPRYGYTF.